The next 25 T cell receptor beta chains were all read from a single sample in a study of T cell responses to AZD1222 COVID-19 vaccine (dated by TCRdb to about 2021). Library method: the immunoSEQ multiplex PCR assay. TCRdb limited this immuneACCESS table to in-frame rearrangements with V and J called. A share of clones is missing; checked studies link under half to unresolved V genes, and the rest is unexplained. For this sample the table gives over 100,000 clones, of which 80% to 90% were detected only once. Approximately 12% of the sample is in the top ten clones. The intended sense of this specimen's time point label: baseline before first vaccination. Sequences were derived from peripheral blood, sampled on day 0 of AZD1222 vaccination. Receptors originate from an adult in good health.

The J gene is TRBJ1-4, the V gene TRBV28; 7 nucleotides align to TRBD1. Germline assignment: CDR1 MDHEN and CDR2 SYDVKM. V gave up 6 bases and J gave up 14 bases; unmatched junction bases: 21. CDR3 size: 16 residues. The CDR3 DNA sequence: TGTGCCAGCAGGAGGGAAGGGGGCGCAAAGTTTTTCGTTCTGTTTTTT. Its translation: CASRREGGAKFFVLFF. Drawing the rest from reference TRBV28 and TRBJ1-4, the complete variable domain is DVKVTQSSRYLVKRTGEKVFLECVQDMDHENMFWYRQDPGLGLRLIYFSYDVKMKEKGDIPEGYSVSREKKERFSLILESASTNQTSMYLCASRREGGAKFFVLFFGSGTQLSVL.

The chain has TRBV23-1 and TRBJ1-2; D is ambiguous. TRBV23-1 is marked as an open reading frame, function uncertain. V was shortened by 7 bases and J by 4 bases, with 22 bases between the two germline ends. This CDR3 contains 16 residues. CDR3 DNA: TGCGCCAGCAATCCTGTAGTGGGCTTTTGGGTCTATGGCTACACCTTC. Translation gives CASNPVVGFWVYGYTF.

V is TRBV25-1 and J is TRBJ1-5; D unclear. Germline V lookup: CDR1 MGHDK, CDR2 SYGVNS. The ends were cut back, 6 bases at V and 6 bases at J, with 9 bases in the middle. The CDR3 runs 12 residues. CDR3 in DNA: TGTGCCAGCAGCGACAAGGGTCAGCCCCAGCATTTT. Translating it yields CASSDKGQPQHF.

The chain joins TRBV19 to TRBJ2-5, with TRBD1 identical over 7 bases. Trimming at V came to 7 bases and at J to 0 bases, leaving 5 bases not matched to a gene. The germline gives CDR1 LNHDA, CDR2 SQIVND (reference sequence). The CDR3 is 14 amino acids. This CDR3 reads CASNQGEYQETQYF. The CDR3 region has the DNA TGTGCCAGTAATCAGGGGGAGTACCAAGAGACCCAGTACTTC. Based on the CDR3 plus reference TRBV19 and TRBJ2-5, the full variable domain is DGGITQSPKYLFRKEGQNVTLSCEQNLNHDAMYWYRQDPGQGLRLIYYSQIVNDFQKGDIAEGYSVSREKKESFPLTVTSAQKNPTAFYLCASNQGEYQETQYFGPGTRLLVL.

This chain joins TRBV19 and TRBJ2-1; TRBD2 might be the D (5 bases). Trimming left V 5 bases short and J 8 bases short, with 16 bases between. From germline, CDR1 is LNHDA and CDR2 SQIVND (reference sequence). The CDR3 contains 14 residues. CDR3 protein: CASSYGGFEYEQFF. CDR3 coding DNA: TGTGCCAGTAGTTACGGAGGTTTTGAGTATGAGCAGTTCTTC.

This chain connects TRBV9 to TRBJ2-5; D uncertain. The CDR3 is made up of 14 amino acids. Germline-derived CDR1 and CDR2 are SGDLS and YYNGEE. Trimming shortened V by 0 bases and J by 1 base, and 7 bases separated the two germline ends. The CDR3 loop reads CASSVGGAQETQYF. CDR3 coding DNA: TGTGCCAGCAGCGTAGGTGGCGCCCAAGAGACCCAGTACTTC. Full variable domain (missing parts from reference TRBV9 and TRBJ2-5): DSGVTQTPKHLITATGQRVTLRCSPRSGDLSVYWYQQSLDQGLQFLIQYYNGEERAKGNILERFSAQQFPDLHSELNLSSLELGDSALYFCASSVGGAQETQYFGPGTRLLVL.

The chain recombines TRBV7-9 with TRBJ2-1; D remains unclear. V lost 9 bases and J lost 5, with 11 bases in between. This CDR3 contains 12 residues. CDR1 SEHNR and CDR2 FQNEAQ come from the germline V gene (reference sequence). The CDR3 loop reads CASPEGDNEQFF. CDR3 DNA sequence: TGTGCCAGTCCCGAAGGAGACAATGAGCAGTTCTTC.

The J gene is TRBJ2-3, the V gene TRBV19, with 10 bases aligning to TRBD1. CDR3 length: 16 amino acids. Per the germline V gene, CDR1 is LNHDA and CDR2 is SQIVND (reference sequence). Trimming cost V 4 bases and J 1 base; bases outside gene matches: 5. In nucleotides, the CDR3 is TGTGCCAGTAGTAACGACAGGGGGCGAGGCACAGATACGCAGTATTTT. It codes for CASSNDRGRGTDTQYF.

The CDR3 bases are TGTGCCAGCAGTGCATTACAGGGACAGCCCCAGCATTTT. This gives the protein CASSALQGQPQHF. The chain employs TRBV28 and TRBJ1-5, with D possibly TRBD1 on 6 matching bases. V was trimmed by 5 bases and J by 7 bases, leaving 12 bases between them. In germline, CDR1 is MDHEN, CDR2 SYDVKM. This CDR3 comprises 13 residues.

In the case of this clone: At the DNA level, this CDR3 is encoded by other sequences in the same sample as well. J is TRBJ2-2 and V is TRBV11-3; the D gene is possibly TRBD1 (7 bases). Germline lookup yields CDR1 SGHNT and CDR2 YENEEA. V lost 5 bases and J lost 1, with 14 bases in between. This CDR3 is built from 16 residues. The CDR3 DNA follows: TGTGCCAGCAGCCAACAGGGGCGGGGGAACACCGGGGAGCTGTTTTTT. Translating gives CASSQQGRGNTGELFF.

For the CDR3, the DNA is TGCGCCAGCAGCCGCCTGGGACTAGCCAGCACAGATACGCAGTATTTT. This translates into CASSRLGLASTDTQYF. This chain connects TRBV4-1 to TRBJ2-3; 9 positions match TRBD2. Germline V gene lookup returns CDR1 MGHRA and CDR2 YSYEKL. V lost 4 bases to trimming and J lost 0 bases; unmatched junction nucleotides: 5. The CDR3 contains 16 residues.

The gene calls are TRBV18 and TRBJ2-2, with D tentatively TRBD1 or TRBD2 (5 bases each). The CDR3 consists of 16 residues. Germline V gene lookup returns CDR1 KGHSH and CDR2 LQKENI. Trimming took off 0 bases at V and 5 bases at J, with 13 bases between the two ends. CDR3 loop: CASSPPVGAGTGELFF. CDR3 nucleotides: TGTGCCAGCTCACCACCGGTGGGAGCAGGGACCGGGGAGCTGTTTTTT.

V and J are TRBV29-1 and TRBJ2-5; TRBD2 agrees at 11 bases. CDR1 is SQVTM and CDR2 is ANQGSEA in the germline V gene. The CDR3 length is 15 residues. Trimming removed 6 bases from V and 3 bases from J; junction bases left unmatched: 9. In DNA, the CDR3 is TGCAGCGTCAATGCCGGGACTAGCGGAGAAGAGACCCAGTACTTC. The encoded protein is CSVNAGTSGEETQYF.

J is TRBJ2-6 and V is TRBV29-1; possible D gene TRBD2, 6 bases. The germline V gene has CDR1 SQVTM and CDR2 ANQGSEA. CDR3 length equals 16 residues. V shed 0 bases and J shed 4 bases, with 13 bases lying between them. The chain's CDR3 is CSVEDGGSYGANVLTF. CDR3 sequence (DNA): TGCAGCGTTGAAGATGGGGGGTCCTACGGGGCCAACGTCCTGACTTTC.

The chain links TRBV5-4 to TRBJ1-2; the match to TRBD1 covers 8 bases. The CDR3 contains 12 residues. The J segment lost 5 bases and the V segment lost 6 bases, leaving 3 bases of the junction unmatched. Germline V gives CDR1 SGHNT, CDR2 YYREEE (reference sequence). CDR3 in DNA: TGTGCCAGCACAGGGGGCTCGTATGGCTACACCTTC. Its translation: CASTGGSYGYTF.

This clone came up once. The chain links TRBV4-3 to TRBJ1-2, with D perhaps TRBD1 (5 bases). Germline CDR1 is LGHNA and CDR2 is YSLEER. The CDR3 loop spans 15 amino acids. The V and J ends lost 0 bases and 2 bases respectively, with 10 bases between them. CDR3 in DNA: TGCGCCAGCAGCCAAGATTCAAACAGGAACTATGGCTACACCTTC. This codes for CASSQDSNRNYGYTF.

This chain joins TRBV10-3 and TRBJ2-5; 9 nucleotides align to TRBD2. Germline V gene sequence: CDR1 ENHRY, CDR2 SYGVKD. Trimming took 0 bases from V and 4 from J; bases not matched to a gene: 3. This CDR3 comprises 15 residues. CDR3 residues: CAISESAGGRETQYF. The DNA of the CDR3 is TGTGCCATCAGTGAGTCGGCGGGAGGGCGAGAGACCCAGTACTTC.

The V and J genes are TRBV29-1 and TRBJ2-1; 10 nucleotides line up with TRBD2. The CDR3 is made up of 14 amino acids. Germline V CDR1 and CDR2: SQVTM, ANQGSEA. J was trimmed by 9 bases and V by 5 bases; bases with no gene match: 10. CDR3 bases: TGCAGCGTTAAGACTAGCGGGTGGATTGGTGAGCAGTTCTTC. This codes for CSVKTSGWIGEQFF.

The chain links TRBV20-1 to TRBJ2-4, with D possibly TRBD2 on 6 matching bases. The CDR3 totals 13 residues. Germline-derived CDR1 and CDR2 are DFQATT and SNEGSKA (reference sequence). The V end lost 3 bases, the J end lost 1 base, and 7 bases lay between the germline ends. DNA of the CDR3: TGCAGTGCTAGTGCGGGGGCCAAAAACATTCAGTACTTC. Its protein product is CSASAGAKNIQYF.

The J gene is TRBJ1-2, the V gene TRBV12-3 or TRBV12-4, with D perhaps matching TRBD1 (6 bases). This CDR3 region has 13 residues. With 6 bases removed from V and 2 bases from J, the gap between germline ends came to 10 bases. CDR3: CASRPTGNYGYTF. In DNA, the CDR3 is TGTGCCAGCAGGCCAACAGGGAACTATGGCTACACCTTC.

The rearrangement links TRBV10-3 to TRBJ2-2; 9 bases map to TRBD1. The CDR3 has 14 amino acids. The J segment lost 4 bases and the V segment lost 4 bases, leaving 1 base of the junction unmatched. Germline-derived CDR1 and CDR2 are ENHRY and SYGVKD. CDR3 coding DNA: TGTGCCATCAGTGGGGGACAGGGCACCGGGGAGCTGTTTTTT. Amino acids: CAISGGQGTGELFF.

J is TRBJ2-7 and V is TRBV7-8; 8 bases align to TRBD2. Germline loops: CDR1 SGHVS, CDR2 FQNEAQ. J gave up 1 base and V 5 bases, and 7 bases lay outside the gene matches. The length of the CDR3 is 15 residues. This CDR3 reads CASSVREGQSYEQYF. Written as DNA, the CDR3 is TGTGCCAGCAGCGTCCGGGAGGGCCAGTCCTACGAGCAGTACTTC.

Concerning this clone: At one end the junction does not follow the germline gene, possibly because of a read error. This rearrangement joins TRBV6-5 to TRBJ1-4, with D perhaps matching TRBD1 (5 bases). The CDR3 is 11 residues long. Germline V gene lookup returns CDR1 MNHEY and CDR2 SVGAGI. DNA for the CDR3: TGTGCCAGCAGGCGGGGCCCAGCGCCCGAATTT. Its translation: CASRRGPAPEF.

V is TRBV4-1 and J is TRBJ1-6; the D is unclear. The length of the CDR3 is 19 residues. V dropped 4 bases and J dropped 10 bases, with 29 bases sitting between them. Germline V gene data show CDR1 as MGHRA and CDR2 as YSYEKL. This CDR3 is CASSLEWQAEVGNGSPLHF. The CDR3 coding sequence is TGCGCCAGCAGCCTCGAGTGGCAGGCCGAAGTGGGGAATGGCTCACCCCTCCACTTT.

A single count supports this clone. The rearrangement joins TRBV9 to TRBJ2-1; D is unclear. Germline V CDR1 and CDR2: SGDLS, YYNGEE. The CDR3 is made up of 15 amino acids. Trimming removed 0 bases from V and 0 bases from J, with 7 bases in between. The CDR3 DNA is TGTGCCAGCAGCGTAGCGCCTAGCTCCTACAATGAGCAGTTCTTC. It codes for CASSVAPSSYNEQFF.